The text below deals with one T cell receptor (beta chain). Its target is unknown. Incorporated into the TCR beta cDNA libraries were unique molecular identifiers, which served to reduce PCR and sequencing biases. One entry per CDR3 protein results from TCRdb running MiXCR on the PCR reads. The sample comprises around 400,000 distinct CDR3 sequences, approximately 38% of which are singletons, and under 9% rests with the top ten. The CDR3 covers 16 residues. The V end was cut by 1 base, the J end by 6 bases, with 16 bases between. Germline CDR1 and CDR2: SGHTA and FQGNSA. The data were obtained in a study of post-analysis software for immune sequencing data. Study-level findings and limits: Included in a set of about five TRBV segments more frequent in patients than controls were TRBV5-6, TRBV5-1 and TRBV20-1.

This chain joins TRBV7-2 and TRBJ1-5, with D maybe TRBD1 (5 bases). The sample consisted of blood. The source of this sequence is a girl aged 2-15 years with multiple sclerosis. The CDR3 sequence is CASSLVGSRASQPQHF. In DNA, the CDR3 is TGTGCCAGCAGCTTAGTTGGGTCCAGGGCAAGTCAGCCCCAGCATTTT.